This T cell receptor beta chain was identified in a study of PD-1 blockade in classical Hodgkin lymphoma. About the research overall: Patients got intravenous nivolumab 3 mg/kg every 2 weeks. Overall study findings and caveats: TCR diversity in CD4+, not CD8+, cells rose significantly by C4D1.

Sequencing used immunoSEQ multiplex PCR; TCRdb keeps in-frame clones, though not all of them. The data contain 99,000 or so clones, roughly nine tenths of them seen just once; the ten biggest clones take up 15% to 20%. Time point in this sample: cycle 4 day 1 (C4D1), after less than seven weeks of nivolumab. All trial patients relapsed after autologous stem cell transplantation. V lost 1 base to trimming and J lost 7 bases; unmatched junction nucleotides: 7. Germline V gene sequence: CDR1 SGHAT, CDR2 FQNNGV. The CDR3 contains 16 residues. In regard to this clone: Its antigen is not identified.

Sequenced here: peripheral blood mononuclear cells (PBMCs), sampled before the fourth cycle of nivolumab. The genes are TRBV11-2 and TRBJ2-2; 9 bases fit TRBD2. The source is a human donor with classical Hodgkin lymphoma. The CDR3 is CASSLVNLAGSGELFF. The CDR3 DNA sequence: TGTGCCAGCAGCTTAGTCAATCTAGCGGGAAGCGGGGAGCTGTTTTTT.